This TCR beta chain is from a study of CD8+ T cells in alopecia areata. About the research overall: Treated patients were given 5 to 10 mg oral tofacitinib twice daily. Findings and limits, study-wide: Shared TCR sequences were less clear between patients than in mice, possibly partly from HLA diversity.

Stated treatment: oral pan-JAK inhibitor, 5-10 mg twice daily. Sorting separated CD4+ and CD8+ T cells out of PBMCs. On this clone itself: Its antigen is not identified.

Following RNA extraction, reverse transcription yielded cDNA that acted as the sequencing template. TCRdb's copy holds only in-frame clones and misses some; the assay was immunoSEQ multiplex PCR. The table records about 200,000 clones, under 80% of them present only once. The CDR3 covers 17 residues. Germline loops: CDR1 GTSNPN, CDR2 SVGIG (reference sequence). J was trimmed by 2 bases and V by 5 bases; bases with no gene match: 5. The chain employs TRBV30 and TRBJ2-6; 14 nucleotides agree with TRBD2. The clonotype originates from a human donor with alopecia areata. Sequenced material: CD4+ T cells sorted from blood, taken at approximately week 50, from a patient treated with tofacitinib. In DNA, the CDR3 is TGTGCCTGGGATCCGGGACTAGCGGGGGCTGGGGCCAACGTCCTGACTTTC. Its translation: CAWDPGLAGAGANVLTF.